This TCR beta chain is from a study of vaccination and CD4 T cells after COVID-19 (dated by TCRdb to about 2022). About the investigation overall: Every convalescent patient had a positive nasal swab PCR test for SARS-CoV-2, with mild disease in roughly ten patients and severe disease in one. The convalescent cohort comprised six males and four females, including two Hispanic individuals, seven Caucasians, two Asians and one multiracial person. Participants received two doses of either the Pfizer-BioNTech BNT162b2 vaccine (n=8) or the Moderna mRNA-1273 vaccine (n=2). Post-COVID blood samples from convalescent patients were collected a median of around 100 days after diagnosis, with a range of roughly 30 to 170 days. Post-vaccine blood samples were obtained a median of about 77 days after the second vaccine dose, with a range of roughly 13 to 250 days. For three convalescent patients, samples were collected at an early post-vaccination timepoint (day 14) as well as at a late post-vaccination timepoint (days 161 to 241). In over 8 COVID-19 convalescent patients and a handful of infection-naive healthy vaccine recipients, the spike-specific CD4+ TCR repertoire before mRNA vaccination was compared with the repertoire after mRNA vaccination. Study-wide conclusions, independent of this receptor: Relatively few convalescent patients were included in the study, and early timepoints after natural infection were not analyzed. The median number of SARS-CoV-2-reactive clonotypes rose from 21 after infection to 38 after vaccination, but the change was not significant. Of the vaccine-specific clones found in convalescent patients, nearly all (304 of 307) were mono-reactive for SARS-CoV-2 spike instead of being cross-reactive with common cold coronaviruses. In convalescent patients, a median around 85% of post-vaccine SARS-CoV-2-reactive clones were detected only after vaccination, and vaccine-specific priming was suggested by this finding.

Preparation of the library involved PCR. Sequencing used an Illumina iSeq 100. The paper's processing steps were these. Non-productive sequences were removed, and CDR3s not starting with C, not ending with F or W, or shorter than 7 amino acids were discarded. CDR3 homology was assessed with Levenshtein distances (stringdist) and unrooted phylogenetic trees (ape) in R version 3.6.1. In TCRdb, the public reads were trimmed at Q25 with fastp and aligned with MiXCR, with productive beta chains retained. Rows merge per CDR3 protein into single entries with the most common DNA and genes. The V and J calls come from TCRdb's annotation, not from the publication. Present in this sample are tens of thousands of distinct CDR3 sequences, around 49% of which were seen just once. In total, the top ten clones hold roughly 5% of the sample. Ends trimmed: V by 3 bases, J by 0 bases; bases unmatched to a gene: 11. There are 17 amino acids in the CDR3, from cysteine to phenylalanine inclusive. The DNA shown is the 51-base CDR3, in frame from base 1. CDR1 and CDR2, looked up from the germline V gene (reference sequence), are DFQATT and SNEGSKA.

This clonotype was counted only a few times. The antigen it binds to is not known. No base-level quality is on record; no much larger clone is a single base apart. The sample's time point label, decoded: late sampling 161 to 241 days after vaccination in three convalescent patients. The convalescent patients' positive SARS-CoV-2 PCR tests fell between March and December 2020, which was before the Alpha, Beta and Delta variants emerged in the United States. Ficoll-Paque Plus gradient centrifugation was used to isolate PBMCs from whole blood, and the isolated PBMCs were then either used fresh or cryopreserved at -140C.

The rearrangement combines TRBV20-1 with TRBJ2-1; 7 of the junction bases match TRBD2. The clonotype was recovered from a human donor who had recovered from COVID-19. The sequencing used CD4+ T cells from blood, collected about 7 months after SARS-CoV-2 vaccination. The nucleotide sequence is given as TGCAGTGCTAGGATATACCCTCGGACTAGCTCCTACAATGAGCAGTTCTTC. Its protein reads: CSARIYPRTSSYNEQFF.